The text below deals with one T cell receptor beta chain. These data belong to a study of blood T cell repertoires in COVID-19. Study context: Spain, Italy and the United States supplied samples that represented acute and convalescent COVID-19.

Recruited during active infection, patients (from Seattle) were subsequently followed longitudinally. Only in-frame clones appear in the TCRdb table, and some are missing; sequencing was by immunoSEQ multiplex PCR. The sample consists of over 150,000 clones, approximately 81% of them appearing once. CDR1 SEHNR and CDR2 FQNEAQ come from the germline V gene (reference sequence). The CDR3 has 16 amino acids. V was shortened by 5 bases and J by 3 bases, with 17 bases between the two germline ends. J is TRBJ1-5 and V is TRBV7-9, with no clear D. The clonotype originates from a woman aged 55 to 70 with COVID-19, enrolled during active disease. The specimen sequenced was peripheral blood. The DNA for the CDR3 is TGTGCCAGCAGCCGGACTCTGCCGTTAGACAATCAGCCCCAGCATTTT. This sequence encodes CASSRTLPLDNQPQHF.